The clone carrying this TCR beta chain appeared once. Allocation to cohorts depended on clinical history reported by the participants. The recovered donors of Cohort 3 showed two negative PCRs, clearance, or symptom resolution. Assay used: immunoSEQ multiplex PCR; TCRdb lists only in-frame clones, some missing. This sample has about 390,000 clones; around 87% occur once, and the top ten carry roughly a tenth. The data were obtained in a study of blood T cell repertoires in COVID-19. The overall study: The origin of the acute and convalescent COVID-19 samples was the United States, Italy and Spain.

The sample comprised PBMCs or T cells enriched from blood (not recorded which). This clonotype originated in a woman aged 50 to 60 who had recovered from COVID-19.

The CDR3 DNA reads TGTGCCAGCAGTTCAGGGATTGAAAAACTGTTTTTT. It codes for CASSSGIEKLFF. The rearrangement uses TRBV6-5 and TRBJ1-4; possibly TRBD1 for D (5 bases). Trimming pared 4 bases from V and 7 bases from J, leaving 7 bases between. CDR1 MNHEY and CDR2 SVGAGI come from the germline V gene. The CDR3 has 12 residues.